The 13 T cell receptor beta chains presented below share a single source sample, sequenced in a study of blood T cell repertoires in COVID-19 (TCRdb year 2020). Library preparation was by the immunoSEQ multiplex PCR assay. Imported from immuneACCESS, the table was reduced by TCRdb to in-frame sequences with V and J called. These copies leave out some clones; in studies compared against another copy, an unresolved V gene accounts for under half, and the cause of the remainder is not known. This sample holds about 110,000 clones; about four fifths were observed only once. The ten largest clonotypes hold 4% to 5.5% of the sample. Sequenced: peripheral blood. The source is a man between 65 and 80 years old with acute or convalescent COVID-19.

The chain is built from TRBV5-6 and TRBJ2-3, with 8 bases fitting TRBD1. The junction had 2 bases not matched to a gene; V was cut back by 4 bases and J by 1 base. This CDR3 has 14 amino acids. Looked up from germline, CDR1 is SGHDT and CDR2 is YYEEEE. CDR3 in amino acids: CASSMGQGTDTQYF. The CDR3 DNA reads TGTGCCAGCAGCATGGGACAGGGCACAGATACGCAGTATTTT. Full variable domain (outside the CDR3, taken from reference TRBV5-6 and TRBJ2-3): DAGVTQSPTHLIKTRGQQVTLRCSPKSGHDTVSWYQQALGQGPQFIFQYYEEEERQRGNFPDRFSGHQFPNYSSELNVNALLLGDSALYLCASSMGQGTDTQYFGPGTRLTVL.

The chain combines TRBV5-1 with TRBJ2-3; possibly TRBD1 for D (6 bases). Trimming stripped 3 bases from V and 2 bases from J, with 13 bases between. Germline V gives CDR1 SGHRS, CDR2 YFSETQ. CDR3 length equals 15 residues. CDR3 in amino acids: CASSSAGTFTDTQYF. For the CDR3, the DNA is TGCGCCAGCAGCTCCGCAGGGACATTCACAGATACGCAGTATTTT.

This clone came up a few times. The chain uses TRBV6-5 and TRBJ2-7; 9 bases line up with TRBD1. The J segment lost 3 bases and the V segment lost 0 bases, leaving 3 bases of the junction unmatched. This CDR3 contains 15 residues. In germline, CDR1 is MNHEY, CDR2 SVGAGI. Written as DNA, the CDR3 is TGTGCCAGCAGTTACTCTCCGGGACAGGGCTACGAGCAGTACTTC. Encoded protein: CASSYSPGQGYEQYF.

V usage is TRBV7-2 and J usage is TRBJ2-5, with 14 positions matching TRBD2. The V and J ends lost 1 base and 1 base, in that order; junction bases with no gene match: 8. Per germline, CDR1 SGHTA and CDR2 FQGNSA. The CDR3 has 19 amino acids. This chain's CDR3 is CASSLVRLAGGKSQETQYF. DNA of the CDR3: TGTGCCAGCAGCTTAGTAAGACTAGCGGGGGGGAAGAGCCAAGAGACCCAGTACTTC.

The chain has TRBV7-9 and TRBJ2-2; 9 nucleotides agree with TRBD1. Germline V lookup: CDR1 SEHNR, CDR2 FQNEAQ (reference sequence). Unmatched junction bases numbered 8, after V lost 5 bases and J lost 4 bases. The CDR3 covers 16 residues. CDR3 loop: CASSPRGQGVTGELFF. CDR3 in DNA: TGTGCCAGCAGCCCGAGGGGACAGGGTGTCACCGGGGAGCTGTTTTTT.

This clone has a single count. The V call is TRBV7-2, the J call TRBJ2-4; TRBD1 aligns across 7 bases. Germline V CDR1 and CDR2: SGHTA, FQGNSA. The CDR3 is 15 residues long. V lost 4 bases, J lost 3 bases, and 6 bases stayed unmatched. The CDR3 reads CASSSDRAGKNIQYF. The CDR3 nucleotides are TGTGCCAGCAGCTCCGACAGGGCGGGCAAAAACATTCAGTACTTC.

The chain combines TRBV2 with TRBJ2-1; 13 nucleotides agree with TRBD2. The V and J ends lost 3 bases and 5 bases, in that order; junction bases with no gene match: 1. Germline CDR1 and CDR2: SNHLY and FYNNEI. The CDR3 sequence is 15 residues long. CDR3 coding DNA: TGTGCCAGCAGTGAGGGACTAGCGGGGAACAATGAGCAGTTCTTC. It is translated as CASSEGLAGNNEQFF.

The chain combines TRBV6-5 with TRBJ1-4, with a possible D match to TRBD1 (5 bases). Germline CDR1 MNHEY, CDR2 SVGAGI. The CDR3 sequence is 14 residues long. Between the trimmed V and J ends, which lost 7 bases and 3 bases, there was a span of 12 bases. CDR3 sequence reads: CASTDDRSNEKLFF. The CDR3 DNA follows: TGTGCCAGCACGGACGACAGATCTAATGAAAAACTGTTTTTT.

The V call is TRBV18, the J call TRBJ2-5; D may be TRBD1 (7 bases). V lost 2 bases and J 4 bases, leaving 17 bases between the germline ends. CDR3 length equals 16 residues. CDR1 KGHSH and CDR2 LQKENI come from the germline V gene. The DNA of the CDR3 is TGTGCCAGCTCACCAGCTAGGAGGGGGCCGGCAGAGACCCAGTACTTC. Encoded protein: CASSPARRGPAETQYF.

This CDR3 is CASSQAGRGQGAREQYF. CDR3 coding DNA: TGTGCCAGCAGCCAGGCCGGCCGTGGACAGGGGGCGCGAGAGCAGTACTTC. The rearrangement uses TRBV3-1 (or the pseudogene TRBV3-2) and TRBJ2-7, with 11 positions matching TRBD1. The length of the CDR3 is 17 residues. The trim removed 3 bases at V and 7 bases at J, leaving 14 bases unmatched. From germline, CDR1 is LGHDT and CDR2 YNNKEL (reference sequence).

V usage is TRBV2 and J usage is TRBJ1-3; D possibly corresponds to TRBD1 (6 bases). Trimming took 6 bases from V and 0 from J, leaving 15 bases between them. Germline values: CDR1 SNHLY, CDR2 FYNNEI. The length of the CDR3 is 16 residues. Here the CDR3 DNA reads TGTGCCAGCAGCGAACAGGGAGGTCTCTCTGGAAACACCATATATTTT. This encodes CASSEQGGLSGNTIYF.

The V and J genes are TRBV27 and TRBJ2-7, with TRBD1 as a possible D gene (5 bases). Trimming shortened V by 4 bases and J by 0 bases, and 19 bases separated the two germline ends. Germline V gene data show CDR1 as MNHEY and CDR2 as SMNVEV (reference sequence). This CDR3 region has 17 residues. The CDR3 bases are TGTGCCAGCAGTTCCACGGGTTGGGGCTCTTTCTCCTACGAGCAGTACTTC. Its protein is CASSSTGWGSFSYEQYF.

The gene calls are TRBV6-5 and TRBJ1-1; D is possibly TRBD1 (5 bases). The CDR3 loop spans 15 amino acids. Trimming stripped 2 bases from V and 4 bases from J, with 14 bases between. Germline CDR1 reads MNHEY; CDR2 reads SVGAGI. CDR3 protein: CASSYGAGIFTEAFF. In DNA, the CDR3 is TGTGCCAGCAGTTACGGGGCAGGGATTTTCACTGAAGCTTTCTTT.